The 6 T cell receptor beta chains below were found in one sample sequenced in a study of Ad26.COV2.S vaccination and SARS-CoV-2 variants. Treatment indicated: about 20 received Ad26.COV2.S at low or high dose, single or two shots; about 5 received placebo; per-sample allocation not given. It was on day 63 after the first vaccine or placebo injection that samples were taken. The repertoire was sequenced with immunoSEQ multiplex PCR; TCRdb's copy has only in-frame clones and lacks some. The sample lists about 240,000 clones; 70% to 90% were seen once. The specimen comprised peripheral blood, sampled in a trial of Ad26.COV2.S vaccine versus placebo. The receptors were gathered from a person aged 18-60 years who received the Ad26.COV2.S COVID-19 vaccine or a placebo.

This chain uses TRBV4-1 with TRBJ2-1, with 8 bases fitting TRBD2. The length of the CDR3 is 15 residues. The V gene's germline CDR1 is MGHRA and CDR2 YSYEKL. V trimming: 0 bases; J trimming: 9 bases; junction bases outside the gene matches: 7. The CDR3 region is CASSQERGVPSEQFF. DNA of the CDR3: TGCGCCAGCAGCCAAGAGCGGGGGGTGCCTTCTGAGCAGTTCTTC.

The chain has TRBV6-2 or TRBV6-3 and TRBJ1-3; D is ambiguous. This CDR3 is 17 amino acids long. Germline lookup yields CDR1 MNHEY and CDR2 SVGEGT. V was pared by 5 bases and J by 0 bases, with 17 bases between. The CDR3 sequence: CASSLRGVSSSGNTIYF. Written as DNA, the CDR3 is TGTGCCAGCAGTCTCCGCGGAGTTTCAAGCTCTGGAAACACCATATATTTT.

V gene TRBV5-1 combines with J gene TRBJ2-7, with TRBD1 as a possible D gene (6 bases). Germline V CDR1 and CDR2: SGHRS, YFSETQ. The germline V and J ends were trimmed by 0 bases and 0 bases, with 16 bases remaining between them. This CDR3 is built from 17 residues. The CDR3 nucleotides are TGCGCCAGCAGCTTGGCCTATGGCAGGGACACCTCCTACGAGCAGTACTTC. This gives the protein CASSLAYGRDTSYEQYF.

The CDR3 region has the DNA TGTGCCAGCAGCTTAGGAGGGGACGAGCAGTACTTC. This sequence encodes CASSLGGDEQYF. This chain uses TRBV7-9 with TRBJ2-7; TRBD1 or TRBD2 may be the D gene (5 bases each). Germline V CDR1 and CDR2: SEHNR, FQNEAQ (reference sequence). Trimming took 1 base from V and 5 from J, leaving 6 bases between them. CDR3 length: 12 amino acids.

The chain has TRBV7-3 and TRBJ2-5; 8 nucleotides agree with TRBD2. V gave up 1 base and J gave up 5 bases; unmatched junction bases: 6. Germline V gene data show CDR1 as SGHTA and CDR2 as FQGTGA. This CDR3 has 15 amino acids. This CDR3 reads CASSLKTGTRETQYF. In nucleotides, the CDR3 is TGTGCCAGCAGCTTAAAGACGGGGACTAGGGAGACCCAGTACTTC.

The chain carries TRBV28 and TRBJ1-4; tentatively, D is TRBD1 (6 bases). V was cut by 3 bases and J by 7 bases, with 18 bases left in between. Germline CDR1 MDHEN, CDR2 SYDVKM. This CDR3 is 16 amino acids long. CDR3: CASSFLGGILGEKLFF. The DNA of the CDR3 is TGTGCCAGCAGTTTCCTAGGGGGGATCTTGGGTGAAAAACTGTTTTTT. The full variable domain, completed using reference TRBV28 and TRBJ1-4, is DVKVTQSSRYLVKRTGEKVFLECVQDMDHENMFWYRQDPGLGLRLIYFSYDVKMKEKGDIPEGYSVSREKKERFSLILESASTNQTSMYLCASSFLGGILGEKLFFGSGTQLSVL.